This T cell receptor beta chain is from a study of identical twins. TCRdb called the 5' RACE reads again in MiXCR, with one record for every CDR3 protein. The sample contains hundreds of thousands of distinct CDR3 sequences, 7.1% of which appear only once. Germline loops: CDR1 SQVTM, CDR2 ANQGSEA. The CDR3 totals 12 residues. Trimming cost V 5 bases and J 2 bases, with 9 bases left between them. Another study also made use of these data, one on yellow fever vaccine responses in identical twins.

This clonotype was obtained from a woman under 30 in good health. V and J are TRBV29-1 and TRBJ2-5, with no clear D. Input material: PBMCs. The chain's CDR3 is CSVQARQETQYF. Written as DNA, the CDR3 is TGCAGCGTTCAGGCGAGACAAGAGACCCAGTACTTC. The full variable domain, with the rest looked up from reference TRBV29-1 and TRBJ2-5, is SAVISQKPSRDICQRGTSLTIQCQVDSQVTMMFWYRQQPGQSLTLIATANQGSEATYESGFVIDKFPISRPNLTFSTLTVSNMSPEDSSIYLCSVQARQETQYFGPGTRLLVL.